A selection of T cell receptor beta chains follows, all from one sample in a study of CD8 T cells in Susac syndrome. One entry per CDR3 protein, called by TCRdb with MiXCR from the immunoSEQ multiplex PCR reads. The profile shows roughly 330,000 distinct CDR3 sequences, around 92% of them singletons. Material for sequencing was CD4+ T cells from PBMCs. Source of these receptors: a human donor with multiple sclerosis. The CDR3 runs from the conserved cysteine through the conserved F or W. A D gene is named only where the DNA matches it firmly. A clone size is listed for some rows: how often the clone was seen (once, few, many), or a class if it is expanded.

TRBJ2-5 NA TRBV7-9 NA TGTGCCAGCAGCTTATCAGGGCCCCAAGAGACCCAGTACTTC CASSLSGPQETQYF
TRBJ2-7 NA TRBV6-2/TRBV6-3 NA TGTGCCAGCAGTTCATGGAGTGAGCAGTACTTC CASSSWSEQYF
TRBJ2-7 NA TRBV5-1 NA TGCGCCAGCAGCTTCGGGGCAGCGAGGATTGGGGACGAGCAGTACTTC CASSFGAARIGDEQYF
TRBJ1-2 TRBD1 TRBV27 NA TGTGCCAGCAGTTTAAGACAGGGGCTTGGCTACACCTTC CASSLRQGLGYTF
TRBJ1-2 NA TRBV9 NA TGTGCCAGCAACCCCCACGGAGGCGGAAACTATGGCTACACCTTC CASNPHGGGNYGYTF
TRBJ2-1 TRBD2 TRBV4-2 NA TGTGCCAGCAGCCCGCAACGGACTAGCGGGAAGTATGAGCAGTTCTTC CASSPQRTSGKYEQFF
TRBJ1-1 TRBD1 TRBV7-2 NA TGTGCCAGCAGCTTCCAGGGGGAGGGCACTGAAGCTTTCTTT CASSFQGEGTEAFF
TRBJ1-5 NA TRBV20-1 NA TGCAGTGCTAGATACGGGGGAGATCAGCCCCAGCATTTT CSARYGGDQPQHF
TRBJ1-2 TRBD1 TRBV20-1 NA TGCAGTGTCCCTTTCATACAGGGGTATGGCTACACCTTC CSVPFIQGYGYTF
TRBJ1-2 NA TRBV18 NA TGTGCCAGCTCACCCTCGGGGCTCTTCTCTGGCTACACCTTC CASSPSGLFSGYTF
TRBJ2-5 TRBD2 TRBV2 NA TGTGCCACCTCAACTAGCGGGAGACAGACCCAGTACTTC CATSTSGRQTQYF
TRBJ2-2 NA TRBV19 NA TGTGCCAGTAGAGATCTCTTAAATACCGGGGAGCTGTTTTTT CASRDLLNTGELFF
TRBJ2-7 TRBD1 TRBV20-1 NA TGCAGTGCTAGACTTGTTAATTCAAAAACCGGGACAGATACCTACGAGCAGTACTTC CSARLVNSKTGTDTYEQYF
TRBJ1-5 TRBD1 TRBV7-9 NA TGTGCCAGCAGCGGACAGGGTCCCCAGCATTTT CASSGQGPQHF
TRBJ2-3 NA TRBV5-1 once TGCGCCAGCAGCCCCTACGACACCACCGGAGGCACAGATACGCAGTATTTT CASSPYDTTGGTDTQYF
TRBJ1-6 NA TRBV7-2 NA TGTGCCAGCAGCGGCGACCGGGGTGAACCCCTCCACTTT CASSGDRGEPLHF
TRBJ2-5 TRBD2 TRBV7-9 once TGTGCCAGCAGCCCCGGGACTAGTGTAGAGGCCCAGTACTTC CASSPGTSVEAQYF
TRBJ2-3 TRBD2 TRBV7-9 NA TGTGCCAGCAGCTTTTCCGTATGGGGAGGGCAAAGGTATTTT CASSFSVWGGQRYF
TRBJ1-2 NA TRBV2 NA TGTGCCAGCAAGAGCGTTAACTATGGCTACACCTTC CASKSVNYGYTF
TRBJ2-2 TRBD1 TRBV9 NA TGTGCCAGCCGTCCCCCCGGGACAGAAAGAACCGGGGAGCTGTTTTTT CASRPPGTERTGELFF
TRBJ2-1 NA TRBV29-1 NA TGCAGCGTTGATGGTGCAGGGGACAATGAGCAGTTCTTC CSVDGAGDNEQFF
TRBJ1-1 NA TRBV7-2 NA TGTGCCAGCAGCTTAGTGACAGCGGCCACTGAAGCTTTCTTT CASSLVTAATEAFF
TRBJ2-2 TRBD1 TRBV5-8 NA TGTGCCAGCAGCTTGGCCTGGACAGGGTGGGCAAACACCGGGGAGCTGTTTTTT CASSLAWTGWANTGELFF
TRBJ2-5 NA TRBV5-1 NA TGCGCCAGTAGCTGGAGGGGGACGGACCAAGAGACCCAGTACTTC CASSWRGTDQETQYF
TRBJ1-1 NA TRBV3-1 NA TGTGCCAGCACCCCAAACGGGCAGACGAACACTGAAGCTTTCTTT CASTPNGQTNTEAFF
TRBJ2-3 NA TRBV12-3/TRBV12-4 NA TGTGCCAGCAGTTTCGGCCGTGGGGGCGCGGGAGATACGCAGTATTTT CASSFGRGGAGDTQYF
TRBJ1-1 NA TRBV20-1 NA TGCAGTGCTAGAAACAGGGTTGGAACTGAAGCTTTCTTT CSARNRVGTEAFF
TRBJ2-3 TRBD2 TRBV6-2/TRBV6-3 NA TGTGCCAGCAGTCCCTCGGGACTCCCCAGAGTAGCGGGAGGGCCCGATACGCAGTATTTT CASSPSGLPRVAGGPDTQYF
TRBJ2-3 NA TRBV6-5 NA TGTGCCAGCAGTTCAAGGGGGGAAGAAGATACGCAGTATTTT CASSSRGEEDTQYF
TRBJ1-2 TRBD1 TRBV7-2 NA TGTGCCAGCAGCCCTCAGGGGGCGACCTATGGCTACACCTTC CASSPQGATYGYTF
TRBJ2-4 NA TRBV29-1 NA TGCAGCGTTGAGTGGTCGGCAGGAAACATTCAGTACTTC CSVEWSAGNIQYF
TRBJ2-1 NA TRBV7-9 NA TGTGCCAGCAGCCGAGGGGGGGCAGGCTACAATGAGCAGTTCTTC CASSRGGAGYNEQFF
TRBJ2-6 NA TRBV23-1 NA TGCGCCAGCAGTAAATCGAGGGTAGGCAGGCCATCCTCTGGGGCCAACGTCCTGACTTTC CASSKSRVGRPSSGANVLTF
TRBJ2-2 TRBD2 TRBV18 once TGTGCCAGCTCCCCAGACGGGACTAGTTTACCTTCCGGGGAGCTGTTTTTT CASSPDGTSLPSGELFF
TRBJ2-7 NA TRBV12-3/TRBV12-4 NA TGTGCCAGCAGTTTCGGGGAATCCTACGAGCAGTACTTC CASSFGESYEQYF
TRBJ2-3 NA TRBV18 NA TGTGCCAGCTCCCCTCCAGGAAGGGCGGATACGCAGTATTTT CASSPPGRADTQYF
TRBJ2-5 NA TRBV20-1 NA TGCAGTGCTAGAGATCAGGGGAGGGAGACCCAGTACTTC CSARDQGRETQYF
TRBJ2-2 TRBD2 TRBV27 NA TGTGCCAGCAGTTCTACCCCGGGACTAGCGGGAGTTATGAACACCGGGGAGCTGTTTTTT CASSSTPGLAGVMNTGELFF
TRBJ2-6 TRBD1 TRBV7-2 once TGTGCCAGCAGCTTAGATGGGACAGGGGGAACGAACGCCCCCGTCCTGACTTTC CASSLDGTGGTNAPVLTF
TRBJ1-2 NA TRBV11-3 NA TGTGCCAGCAGCCCGCGGGGGTTGGGGACCTATGGCTACACCTTC CASSPRGLGTYGYTF